One sample yielded the 11 T cell receptor beta chains listed below, sequenced in a study of OX40 agonist ivuxolimab in advanced cancers. Repertoires were generated with immunoSEQ multiplex PCR, while TCRdb's copy carries only in-frame clones and drops some. The top ten clones hold about 0.3% of a sample with 150,000 to 190,000 clones, 94% of them seen once. The source was CD4+ or CD8+ T cells sorted from blood, collected in a trial of the OX40 agonist ivuxolimab. These receptors originate from an adult with an advanced solid tumor such as melanoma, head and neck, liver or kidney cancer.

This clone was seen only once. This chain joins TRBV2 and TRBJ1-5, with 9 bases identical to TRBD1. The CDR3 spans 15 residues. The V gene end was trimmed by 1 base and the J gene end by 5 bases; junction bases not matched to a gene: 3. Germline CDR1 is SNHLY and CDR2 is FYNNEI. The CDR3 reads CASSEVWTGDQPQHF. CDR3 DNA sequence: TGTGCCAGCAGTGAAGTATGGACAGGGGATCAGCCCCAGCATTTT.

The CDR3 sequence: CASSLDSRAGFSYEQYF. In nucleotides, the CDR3 is TGCGCCAGCAGCTTGGATTCCAGGGCGGGATTCTCCTACGAGCAGTACTTC. This chain joins TRBV5-1 and TRBJ2-7; D possibly corresponds to TRBD2 (6 bases). This CDR3 is built from 17 residues. V dropped 0 bases and J dropped 0 bases, with 16 bases sitting between them. Germline values: CDR1 SGHRS, CDR2 YFSETQ.

This rearrangement joins TRBV11-2 to TRBJ1-4; D perhaps matches TRBD1 (5 bases). V was cut by 1 base and J by 8 bases, with 23 bases left in between. Germline values: CDR1 SGHAT, CDR2 FQNNGV. CDR3 length equals 18 residues. The CDR3 DNA sequence: TGTGCCAGCAGCTTAGTCAGGTTACGGGACGGGGGAAGGGAAAAACTGTTTTTT. Its translation: CASSLVRLRDGGREKLFF.

This clone was observed once. J is TRBJ2-3 and V is TRBV13, with 9 bases lining up with TRBD2. Germline V gene sequence: CDR1 PRHDT, CDR2 FYEKMQ (reference sequence). The J segment lost 3 bases and the V segment lost 4 bases, leaving 11 bases of the junction unmatched. This CDR3 has 17 residues. The CDR3 here is CASSSDPLAGRTDTQYF. CDR3 coding DNA: TGTGCCAGCAGCTCCGACCCTCTAGCGGGAAGGACAGATACGCAGTATTTT. The full variable domain, its missing parts supplied by reference TRBV13 and TRBJ2-3, is AAGVIQSPRHLIKEKRETATLKCYPIPRHDTVYWYQQGPGQDPQFLISFYEKMQSDKGSIPDRFSAQQFSDYHSELNMSSLELGDSALYFCASSSDPLAGRTDTQYFGPGTRLTVL.

The V gene is TRBV19, the J gene TRBJ2-7, with TRBD1 matching over 7 bases. Germline assignment: CDR1 LNHDA and CDR2 SQIVND (reference sequence). V shed 3 bases and J 6 bases; nucleotides not matched to a gene: 11. CDR3 size: 15 residues. The CDR3 DNA sequence: TGTGCCAGTAGTATCCGACAGGGCGGATCGGGCGAGCAGTACTTC. Its translation: CASSIRQGGSGEQYF.

This clone has only one observation. The rearrangement links TRBV19 to TRBJ1-1; D is unclear. This CDR3 is built from 13 residues. The germline CDR1 and CDR2 sequences are LNHDA and SQIVND (reference sequence). The germline V and J ends were trimmed by 3 bases and 2 bases, with 7 bases remaining between them. The CDR3 loop reads CASSIARNTEAFF. The DNA for the CDR3 is TGTGCCAGTAGTATTGCCAGAAACACTGAAGCTTTCTTT. The variable domain in full, with the rest retrieved from reference TRBV19 and TRBJ1-1, is DGGITQSPKYLFRKEGQNVTLSCEQNLNHDAMYWYRQDPGQGLRLIYYSQIVNDFQKGDIAEGYSVSREKKESFPLTVTSAQKNPTAFYLCASSIARNTEAFFGQGTRLTVV.

V usage is TRBV5-4 and J usage is TRBJ2-7, with 8 bases aligning to TRBD2. CDR1 and CDR2 (germline): SGHNT, YYREEE (reference sequence). CDR3 length: 16 residues. Trimming took 0 bases from V and 9 from J; bases not matched to a gene: 14. CDR3 amino acids: CASSLAGAAGAPGQYF. The CDR3 DNA is TGTGCCAGCAGCTTGGCCGGGGCAGCGGGGGCCCCGGGGCAGTACTTC. Complete variable domain (other parts from reference TRBV5-4 and TRBJ2-7): ETGVTQSPTHLIKTRGQQVTLRCSSQSGHNTVSWYQQALGQGPQFIFQYYREEENGRGNFPPRFSGLQFPNYSSELNVNALELDDSALYLCASSLAGAAGAPGQYFGPGTRLTVT.

The V gene is TRBV28, the J gene TRBJ2-7; D uncertain. The V gene lost 6 bases and the J gene lost 3 bases, with 18 bases spanning the gap. The V gene's germline CDR1 is MDHEN and CDR2 SYDVKM. CDR3 length: 15 residues. The CDR3 DNA reads as TGTGCCAGCAGCCCCCCGGGCGGTAATGTCTACGAGCAGTACTTC. Encoded protein: CASSPPGGNVYEQYF.

The CDR3 protein is CATSAVPAGSYEQYF. In DNA, the CDR3 is TGTGCCACCAGCGCAGTGCCCGCCGGTTCCTACGAGCAGTACTTC. The gene calls are TRBV15 and TRBJ2-7; D is uncertain. The CDR3 totals 15 residues. Germline lookup yields CDR1 LNHNV and CDR2 YYDKDF (reference sequence). Trimming stripped 5 bases from V and 1 base from J, with 15 bases between. Full variable domain (remainder filled in from reference TRBV15 and TRBJ2-7): DAMVIQNPRYQVTQFGKPVTLSCSQTLNHNVMYWYQQKSSQAPKLLFHYYDKDFNNEADTPDNFQSRRPNTSFCFLDIRSPGLGDTAMYLCATSAVPAGSYEQYFGPGTRLTVT.

CDR3 region: CASSILGLANEQFF. For the CDR3, the DNA is TGTGCCAGTAGTATACTTGGACTAGCCAATGAGCAGTTCTTC. This chain joins TRBV19 and TRBJ2-1; TRBD2 agrees at 8 bases. Germline CDR1 and CDR2: LNHDA and SQIVND (reference sequence). The CDR3 spans 14 residues. The V segment lost 2 bases and the J segment 6 bases; nucleotides outside the gene matches: 3.

This chain uses TRBV28 with TRBJ1-4, with D perhaps TRBD1 (5 bases). V lost 4 bases to trimming and J lost 5 bases, with 14 bases between them. There are 15 residues in the CDR3. Germline assignment: CDR1 MDHEN and CDR2 SYDVKM. The CDR3 DNA is TGTGCCAGCAGTTCCTCCGGGACGCAGAATGAAAAACTGTTTTTT. Its translation is CASSSSGTQNEKLFF. The full variable domain, in which reference TRBV28 and TRBJ1-4 provide the parts outside the CDR3, is DVKVTQSSRYLVKRTGEKVFLECVQDMDHENMFWYRQDPGLGLRLIYFSYDVKMKEKGDIPEGYSVSREKKERFSLILESASTNQTSMYLCASSSSGTQNEKLFFGSGTQLSVL.